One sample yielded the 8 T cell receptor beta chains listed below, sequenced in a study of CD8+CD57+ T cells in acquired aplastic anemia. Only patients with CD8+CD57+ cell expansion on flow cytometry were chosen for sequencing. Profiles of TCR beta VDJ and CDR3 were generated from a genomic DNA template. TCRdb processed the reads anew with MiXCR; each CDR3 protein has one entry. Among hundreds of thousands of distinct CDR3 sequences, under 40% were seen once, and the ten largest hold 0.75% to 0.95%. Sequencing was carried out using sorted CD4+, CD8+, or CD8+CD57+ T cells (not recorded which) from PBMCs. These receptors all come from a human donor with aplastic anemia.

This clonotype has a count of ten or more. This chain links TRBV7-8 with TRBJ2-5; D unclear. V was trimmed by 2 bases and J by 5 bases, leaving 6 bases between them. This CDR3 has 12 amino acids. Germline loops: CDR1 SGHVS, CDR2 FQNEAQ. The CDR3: CASSLRTETQYF. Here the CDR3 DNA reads TGTGCCAGCAGCTTAAGGACGGAGACCCAGTACTTC.

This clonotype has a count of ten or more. The CDR3 DNA follows: TGTGCCACCAGTGAAACCGGGACAGGCAACTACGAGCAGTACTTC. It yields the protein CATSETGTGNYEQYF. The V and J genes are TRBV24-1 and TRBJ2-7, with 8 bases lining up with TRBD1. Per the germline V gene, CDR1 is KGHDR and CDR2 is SFDVKD. The J segment lost 3 bases and the V segment lost 4 bases, leaving 7 bases of the junction unmatched. The CDR3 spans 15 residues.

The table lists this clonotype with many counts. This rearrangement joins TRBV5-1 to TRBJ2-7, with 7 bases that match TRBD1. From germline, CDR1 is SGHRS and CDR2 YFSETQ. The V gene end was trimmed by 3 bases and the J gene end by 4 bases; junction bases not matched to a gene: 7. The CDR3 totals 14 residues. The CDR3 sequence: CASSSNRQGYEQYF. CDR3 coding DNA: TGCGCCAGCAGCTCGAACCGACAGGGATACGAGCAGTACTTC.

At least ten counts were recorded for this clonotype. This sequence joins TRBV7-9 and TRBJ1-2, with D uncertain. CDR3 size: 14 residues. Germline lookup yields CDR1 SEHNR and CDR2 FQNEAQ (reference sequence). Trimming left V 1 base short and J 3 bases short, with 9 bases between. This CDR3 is CASSLGREDYGYTF. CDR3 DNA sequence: TGTGCCAGCAGCTTAGGGAGGGAAGACTATGGCTACACCTTC.

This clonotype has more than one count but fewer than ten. In DNA form, the CDR3 reads TGCAGTGCTCCCGGGACCTTGCAAAGGGTTCAGTTCTTC. Translating gives CSAPGTLQRVQFF. The chain couples TRBV20-1 to TRBJ2-1, with D perhaps assigned TRBD1 or TRBD2 (5 bases each). Germline V gene data show CDR1 as DFQATT and CDR2 as SNEGSKA (reference sequence). Trimming shortened V by 5 bases and J by 13 bases, and 21 bases separated the two germline ends. The CDR3 has 13 amino acids.

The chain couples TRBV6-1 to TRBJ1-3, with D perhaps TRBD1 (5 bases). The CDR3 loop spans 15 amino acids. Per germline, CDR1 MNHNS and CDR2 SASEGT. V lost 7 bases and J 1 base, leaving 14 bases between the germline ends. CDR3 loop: CASTQRGYSGNTIYF. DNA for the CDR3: TGTGCCAGCACCCAGCGGGGGTATTCTGGAAACACCATATATTTT.

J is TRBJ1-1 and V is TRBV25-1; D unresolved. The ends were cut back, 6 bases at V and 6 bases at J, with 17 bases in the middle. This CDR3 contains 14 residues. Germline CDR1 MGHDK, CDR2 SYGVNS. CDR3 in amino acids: CASSFYILAAEAFF. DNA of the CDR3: TGTGCCAGCAGCTTTTACATCTTGGCGGCTGAAGCTTTCTTT.

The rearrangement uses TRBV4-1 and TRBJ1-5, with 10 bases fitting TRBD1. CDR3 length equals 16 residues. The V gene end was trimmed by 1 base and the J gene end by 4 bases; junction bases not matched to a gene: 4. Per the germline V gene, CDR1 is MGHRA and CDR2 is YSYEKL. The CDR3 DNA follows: TGCGCCAGCAGCCAAGTGGAGGGACAGGGGAATCAGCCCCAGCATTTT. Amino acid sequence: CASSQVEGQGNQPQHF.